This TCR beta chain appears in the sequencing data of a study of monozygotic twins with inflammatory bowel disease. TCRdb reprocessed the 5' RACE reads and stores each CDR3 protein as one record, lacking DNA. The table counts about 420,000 distinct CDR3 sequences; roughly 2.5% lies in the top ten. This CDR3 is built from 15 residues. Germline assignment: CDR1 LNHDA and CDR2 SQIVND (reference sequence). The gene calls are TRBV19 and TRBJ2-3; lacking DNA, the TRBD2 call made by TCRdb goes unchecked. This receptor was identified in a human donor with ulcerative colitis or Crohn's disease, or a healthy co-twin of an affected twin (not recorded which). Material for sequencing was blood. CDR3 region: CASSIPTSGGDTQYF.